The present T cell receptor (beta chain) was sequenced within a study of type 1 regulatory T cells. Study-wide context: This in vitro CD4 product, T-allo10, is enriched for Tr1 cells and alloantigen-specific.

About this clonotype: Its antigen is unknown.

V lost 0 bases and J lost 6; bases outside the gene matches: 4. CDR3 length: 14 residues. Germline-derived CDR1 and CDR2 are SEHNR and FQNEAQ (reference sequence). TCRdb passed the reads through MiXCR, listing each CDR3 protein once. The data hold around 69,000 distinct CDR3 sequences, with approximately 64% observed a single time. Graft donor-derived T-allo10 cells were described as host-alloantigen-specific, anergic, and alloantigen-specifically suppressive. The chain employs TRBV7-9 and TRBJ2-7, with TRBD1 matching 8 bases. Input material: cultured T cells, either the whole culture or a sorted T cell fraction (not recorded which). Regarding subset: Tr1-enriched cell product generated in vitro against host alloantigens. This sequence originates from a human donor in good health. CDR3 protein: CASSLAPGGVEQYF. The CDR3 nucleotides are TGTGCCAGCAGCTTAGCCCCAGGGGGCGTCGAGCAGTACTTC.